The 18 T cell receptor beta chains presented below share a single source sample, sequenced in a study of T cell responses to AZD1222 COVID-19 vaccine. Method: immunoSEQ multiplex PCR; TCRdb's copy keeps in-frame clones and lacks some. The sample records some 110,000 clones, 85% to 90% being singletons. The starting material was peripheral blood, obtained 28 days after the second AZD1222 dose. These receptor sequences come from an adult who received the AZD1222 COVID-19 vaccine.

This chain links TRBV5-1 with TRBJ2-1, with D tentatively TRBD2 (6 bases). This CDR3 is 13 amino acids long. V gave up 3 bases and J gave up 5 bases, with 9 bases separating them. Germline V gene data show CDR1 as SGHRS and CDR2 as YFSETQ. The CDR3 nucleotides read TGCGCCAGCAGCTCCCGACTAGACAATGAGCAGTTCTTC. This codes for CASSSRLDNEQFF.

The chain is built from TRBV7-3 and TRBJ2-3; D is unresolved. CDR3 size: 14 residues. Germline V gene lookup returns CDR1 SGHTA and CDR2 FQGTGA. Trimming pared 3 bases from V and 2 bases from J, leaving 9 bases between. CDR3 nucleotide sequence: TGTGCCAGCAGCTTTAGGCGGTTCACAGATACGCAGTATTTT. It encodes CASSFRRFTDTQYF.

The rearrangement joins TRBV11-1 to TRBJ1-2; 8 bases agree with TRBD1. Trimming at V came to 5 bases and at J to 8 bases, leaving 13 bases not matched to a gene. The CDR3 covers 15 residues. CDR1 and CDR2 from the germline V gene are SGHAT and FQDESV (reference sequence). The CDR3 loop reads CASSPIATTGVGYTF. CDR3 DNA: TGTGCCAGCAGCCCTATAGCGACGACAGGGGTCGGCTACACCTTC. The variable domain in full, with the rest retrieved from reference TRBV11-1 and TRBJ1-2, is EAEVAQSPRYKITEKSQAVAFWCDPISGHATLYWYRQILGQGPELLVQFQDESVVDDSQLPKDRFSAERLKGVDSTLKIQPAELGDSAMYLCASSPIATTGVGYTFGSGTRLTVV.

The J gene is TRBJ2-2, the V gene TRBV21-1; the table's D call, TRBD2, has no DNA check behind it. TRBV21-1 is flagged as a pseudogene. The CDR3 is made up of 16 amino acids. The CDR3 DNA reads TGTGCCAGCAGCAAAGGAGTACGGTCGAACACCGGGGAGCTGTTTTTT. This encodes CASSKGVRSNTGELFF.

The chain has TRBV18 and TRBJ2-2; D perhaps matches TRBD1 (6 bases). The CDR3 spans 16 residues. V lost 4 bases and J 1 base, leaving 13 bases between the germline ends. Germline assignment: CDR1 KGHSH and CDR2 LQKENI. DNA for the CDR3: TGTGCCAGCTCACTGAACAGGGACCGGAACACCGGGGAGCTGTTTTTT. Its protein is CASSLNRDRNTGELFF.

This clone was observed a handful of times. V and J are TRBV7-9 and TRBJ2-7, with a weak D call TRBD1 (6 bases). The V end lost 4 bases, the J end lost 0 bases, and 19 bases lay between the germline ends. There are 17 residues in the CDR3. Germline V gene sequence: CDR1 SEHNR, CDR2 FQNEAQ (reference sequence). CDR3 DNA sequence: TGTGCCAGCAGCTCCAACGATTGGACAGAAGCCTCCTACGAGCAGTACTTC. Translated: CASSSNDWTEASYEQYF.

This sequence joins TRBV5-4 and TRBJ2-1; D is ambiguous. Deletions cut 2 bases from V and 5 bases from J, with 5 bases between. The CDR3 extends over 12 amino acids. The germline V gene has CDR1 SGHNT and CDR2 YYREEE (reference sequence). The CDR3 sequence: CASSLGNNEQFF. In DNA form, the CDR3 reads TGTGCCAGCAGCTTAGGGAACAATGAGCAGTTCTTC.

This clone was seen a few times. The chain combines TRBV4-3 with TRBJ2-3; no clear D gene. V was shortened by 0 bases and J by 7 bases, with 8 bases between the two germline ends. The CDR3 extends over 13 amino acids. Germline V CDR1 and CDR2: LGHNA, YSLEER. The CDR3 bases are TGCGCCAGCAGCCAAGAGCTAGGGTATACGCAGTATTTT. Translated: CASSQELGYTQYF.

This clone has a single count. This rearrangement joins TRBV2 to TRBJ1-3; 8 bases map to TRBD1. The length of the CDR3 is 15 residues. V shed 4 bases, J shed 2 bases, and the junction held 4 bases outside the gene matches. Germline V gene data show CDR1 as SNHLY and CDR2 as FYNNEI. CDR3 coding DNA: TGTGCCAGCAGTGCTCAGGGGGCGGCTGGAAACACCATATATTTT. Its translation is CASSAQGAAGNTIYF.

This chain links TRBV5-6 with TRBJ2-1, with D perhaps given as TRBD1 or TRBD2 (5 bases each). In germline, CDR1 is SGHDT, CDR2 YYEEEE. The CDR3 consists of 12 residues. V shed 4 bases and J shed 15 bases, with 17 bases lying between them. The CDR3 DNA follows: TGTGCCAGCAGCGCCCAGGTAAGGGACGTGTTCTTC. It codes for CASSAQVRDVFF.

This clone has more than one count but fewer than ten. The chain links TRBV5-4 to TRBJ1-1; 7 positions agree with TRBD1. Germline loops: CDR1 SGHNT, CDR2 YYREEE (reference sequence). This CDR3 comprises 15 residues. Trimming cost V 4 bases and J 0 bases; bases outside gene matches: 6. The CDR3 loop reads CASSRRQGMNTEAFF. The CDR3 DNA is TGTGCCAGCAGCCGGAGACAGGGCATGAACACTGAAGCTTTCTTT. Filled out from reference TRBV5-4 and TRBJ1-1, the complete variable domain reads ETGVTQSPTHLIKTRGQQVTLRCSSQSGHNTVSWYQQALGQGPQFIFQYYREEENGRGNFPPRFSGLQFPNYSSELNVNALELDDSALYLCASSRRQGMNTEAFFGQGTRLTVV.

Concerning this clone itself: Other DNA sequences within the sample encode an identical CDR3. V usage is TRBV6-2 or TRBV6-3 and J usage is TRBJ1-3, with D hard to call. The CDR3 is 14 amino acids. Between the trimmed V and J ends, which lost 2 bases and 1 base, there was a span of 6 bases. Per germline, CDR1 MNHEY and CDR2 SVGEGT. DNA for the CDR3: TGTGCCAGCAGTTACGGAGGATCTGGAAACACCATATATTTT. This gives the protein CASSYGGSGNTIYF.

The rearrangement uses TRBV7-2 and TRBJ2-1, with 9 bases lining up with TRBD1. From germline, CDR1 is SGHTA and CDR2 FQGNSA. The CDR3 length is 14 residues. V trimming: 6 bases; J trimming: 9 bases; junction bases outside the gene matches: 9. CDR3 in DNA: TGTGCCAGCAGTACCTACACAGGGGGCAGTGAGCAGTTCTTC. As protein: CASSTYTGGSEQFF.

The chain has TRBV28 and TRBJ1-1; 8 bases are a match to TRBD1. The germline V gene has CDR1 MDHEN and CDR2 SYDVKM. The junction had 7 bases not matched to a gene; V was cut back by 6 bases and J by 1 base. The CDR3 is 15 residues long. CDR3 DNA: TGTGCCAGCAGCTCAGCAGGGGGCGGGAACACTGAAGCTTTCTTT. It translates to CASSSAGGGNTEAFF.

The V and J genes are TRBV19 and TRBJ2-6; D not resolved. The CDR3 runs to 16 residues. CDR1 LNHDA and CDR2 SQIVND come from the germline V gene (reference sequence). V was shortened by 5 bases and J by 0 bases, with 11 bases between the two germline ends. CDR3 nucleotide sequence: TGTGCCAGTAGTCCAGAGAGAAACTCTGGGGCCAACGTCCTGACTTTC. The encoded protein is CASSPERNSGANVLTF.

The chain has TRBV7-8 and TRBJ2-1, with D perhaps assigned TRBD1 or TRBD2 (5 bases each). V was shortened by 1 base and J by 3 bases, with 13 bases between the two germline ends. This CDR3 spans 16 amino acids. CDR1 SGHVS and CDR2 FQNEAQ come from the germline V gene. The CDR3 nucleotides are TGTGCCAGCAGCTTAGATGAGATGGGGGTCTACAATGAGCAGTTCTTC. It specifies CASSLDEMGVYNEQFF.

The V gene is TRBV9, the J gene TRBJ2-1, with 8 positions matching TRBD2. CDR3 length: 16 residues. The germline V gene has CDR1 SGDLS and CDR2 YYNGEE. Unmatched junction bases numbered 9, after V lost 0 bases and J lost 7 bases. CDR3 DNA: TGTGCCAGCAGCGTAGCTTCCGGGAGGGCCGGGAATGAGCAGTTCTTC. Translated: CASSVASGRAGNEQFF.

This clone was observed a few times. This rearrangement joins TRBV7-9 to TRBJ2-7, with 11 bases identical to TRBD1. Germline trimming cut 5 bases from V and 6 bases from J; bases unmatched to any gene: 9. Germline lookup yields CDR1 SEHNR and CDR2 FQNEAQ (reference sequence). CDR3 length: 15 amino acids. CDR3 amino acids: CASSLDRGQWGEQYF. CDR3 sequence (DNA): TGTGCCAGCAGCCTGGACAGGGGGCAATGGGGCGAGCAGTACTTC.